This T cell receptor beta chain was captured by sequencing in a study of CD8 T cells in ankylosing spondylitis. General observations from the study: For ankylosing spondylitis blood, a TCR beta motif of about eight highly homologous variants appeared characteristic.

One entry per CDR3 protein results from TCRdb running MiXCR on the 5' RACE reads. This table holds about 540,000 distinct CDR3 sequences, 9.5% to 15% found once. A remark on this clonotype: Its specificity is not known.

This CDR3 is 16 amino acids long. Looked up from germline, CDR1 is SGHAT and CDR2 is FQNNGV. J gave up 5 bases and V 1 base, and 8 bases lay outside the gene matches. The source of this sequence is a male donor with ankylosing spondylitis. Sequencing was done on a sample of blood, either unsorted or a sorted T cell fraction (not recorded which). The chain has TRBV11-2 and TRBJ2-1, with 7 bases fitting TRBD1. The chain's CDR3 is CASSLGQGPLNNEQFF. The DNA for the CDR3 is TGTGCCAGCAGCTTAGGACAGGGTCCCCTAAACAATGAGCAGTTCTTC.